This T cell receptor beta chain was identified during a study of T-cell memory formation after mild COVID-19. TCRdb used MiXCR to reprocess the 5' RACE reads, holding one entry per CDR3 protein. Of over 150,000 distinct CDR3 sequences listed, around 21% were seen once; the top ten hold under 30%. This clonotype has only one observation. The V segment lost 1 base and the J segment 5 bases; nucleotides outside the gene matches: 13. Germline CDR1 DFQATT, CDR2 SNEGSKA (reference sequence). The CDR3 covers 18 residues. This sequence joins TRBV20-1 and TRBJ2-2; 10 bases line up with TRBD2. Material: PBMCs or a T cell subset sorted from them (not recorded which). This receptor was obtained from an adult woman who had mild COVID-19 (a few samples of this study predate the infection). Cell type and time point are not known. In nucleotides, the CDR3 is TGCAGTGCTAGAGGCCCCAACCTAGCGGGAGATCGGACCGGGGAGCTGTTTTTT. It encodes CSARGPNLAGDRTGELFF.